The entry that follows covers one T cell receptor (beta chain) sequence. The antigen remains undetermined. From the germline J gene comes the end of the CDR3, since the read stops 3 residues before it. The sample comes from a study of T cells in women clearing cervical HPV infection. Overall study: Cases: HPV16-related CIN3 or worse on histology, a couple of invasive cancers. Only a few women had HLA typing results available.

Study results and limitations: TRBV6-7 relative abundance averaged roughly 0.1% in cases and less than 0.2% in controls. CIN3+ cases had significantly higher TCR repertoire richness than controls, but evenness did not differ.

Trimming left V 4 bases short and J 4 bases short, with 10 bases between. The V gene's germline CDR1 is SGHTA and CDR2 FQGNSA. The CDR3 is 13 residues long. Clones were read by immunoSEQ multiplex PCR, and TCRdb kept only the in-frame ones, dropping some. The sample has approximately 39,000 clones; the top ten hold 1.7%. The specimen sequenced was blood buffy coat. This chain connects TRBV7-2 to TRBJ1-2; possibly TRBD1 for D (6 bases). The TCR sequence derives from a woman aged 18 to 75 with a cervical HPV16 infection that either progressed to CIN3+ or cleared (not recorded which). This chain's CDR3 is CASSSRGSYGYTF. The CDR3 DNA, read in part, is TGTGCCAGCAGCTCTAGGGGGAGCTATGGC.